The 10 T cell receptor beta chains below were found in one sample sequenced in a study of blood T cell repertoires in COVID-19. Assay: immunoSEQ multiplex PCR; the TCRdb copy retains only in-frame clones and omits some. The sample contains fewer than 350,000 clones, about 89% of which appear only once. The sequencing sample was made of peripheral blood. The receptors originated from a man aged 40-49 years with active or convalescent COVID-19.

The gene calls are TRBV6-1 and TRBJ2-7, with D tentatively TRBD1 (6 bases). Germline V gives CDR1 MNHNS, CDR2 SASEGT. V was pared by 1 base and J by 3 bases, with 13 bases between. The CDR3 contains 15 residues. CDR3 amino acids: CASSEGPGHIYEQYF. The CDR3 DNA follows: TGTGCCAGCAGTGAAGGGCCGGGACACATCTACGAGCAGTACTTC.

V is TRBV10-3 and J is TRBJ2-5; D is unresolved. The V gene lost 4 bases and the J gene lost 2 bases, with 5 bases spanning the gap. There are 12 residues in the CDR3. Germline assignment: CDR1 ENHRY and CDR2 SYGVKD. CDR3 amino acids: CAISVQQETQYF. DNA for the CDR3: TGTGCCATCAGTGTCCAGCAAGAGACCCAGTACTTC.

The chain links TRBV15 to TRBJ2-5; TRBD2 aligns across 8 bases. The CDR3 spans 17 residues. Unmatched junction bases numbered 11, after V lost 3 bases and J lost 2 bases. The germline V gene encodes CDR1 LNHNV and CDR2 YYDKDF (reference sequence). The CDR3 DNA follows: TGTGCCACCAGCAGCCGGCCGGGCGGGAGGCTACAAGAGACCCAGTACTTC. It codes for CATSSRPGGRLQETQYF.

The V gene is TRBV14, the J gene TRBJ2-5; perhaps TRBD2 as D (7 bases). V was pared by 2 bases and J by 5 bases, with 12 bases between. The CDR3 is made up of 14 amino acids. CDR1 and CDR2 from the germline V gene are SGHDN and FVKESK. In DNA, the CDR3 is TGTGCCAGCAGCCAACGGGGGGCGCGGGAGACCCAGTACTTC. It yields the protein CASSQRGARETQYF.

The chain combines TRBV7-3 with TRBJ2-1; the D gene is possibly TRBD2 (6 bases). Germline-derived CDR1 and CDR2 are SGHTA and FQGTGA. Deletions cut 6 bases from V and 8 bases from J, with 20 bases between. This CDR3 comprises 15 residues. The CDR3 DNA follows: TGTGCCAGCAGTCCAACGGGGCTAGCTAGCGATGAGCAGTTCTTC. It is translated as CASSPTGLASDEQFF.

The table lists this clone with a count of one. The chain combines TRBV19 with TRBJ2-7; the match to TRBD1 covers 7 bases. The length of the CDR3 is 13 residues. Germline trimming cut 6 bases from V and 1 base from J; bases unmatched to any gene: 3. Germline V lookup: CDR1 LNHDA, CDR2 SQIVND (reference sequence). The CDR3 loop is CASRPGQSYEQYF. The DNA for the CDR3 is TGTGCCAGTAGACCGGGACAGTCCTACGAGCAGTACTTC.

The chain joins TRBV6-5 to TRBJ2-1, with 7 bases lining up with TRBD1. The CDR3 length is 13 residues. J was trimmed by 15 bases and V by 0 bases; bases with no gene match: 8. The germline gives CDR1 MNHEY, CDR2 SVGAGI. The DNA for the CDR3 is TGTGCCAGCAGTTACTCGAAGGCAGGGGGTATGTTCTTC. Residues: CASSYSKAGGMFF.

The chain uses TRBV4-1 and TRBJ2-7; D is perhaps TRBD1 (6 bases). V lost 1 base, J lost 4 bases, and 14 bases lay in between. Per the germline V gene, CDR1 is MGHRA and CDR2 is YSYEKL. CDR3 size: 15 residues. The CDR3 DNA reads TGCGCCAGCAGCCAAGGAACCCTTACAGGGTACGAGCAGTACTTC. Amino acids: CASSQGTLTGYEQYF.

The V and J genes are TRBV3-1 (or the pseudogene TRBV3-2) and TRBJ2-1; tentatively, D is TRBD1 (5 bases). This CDR3 is built from 17 residues. Per germline, CDR1 LGHDT and CDR2 YNNKEL (reference sequence). V was trimmed by 2 bases and J by 6 bases, leaving 20 bases between them. As DNA, the CDR3 is TGTGCCAGCAGCCAAATCCCTCCAGGGTCTGGCTTCAATGAGCAGTTCTTC. As protein: CASSQIPPGSGFNEQFF.

The chain employs TRBV11-2 and TRBJ2-1, with D perhaps TRBD2 (6 bases). The germline V gene has CDR1 SGHAT and CDR2 FQNNGV. This CDR3 region has 16 residues. V lost 3 bases, J lost 4 bases, and 16 bases lay in between. The CDR3 DNA follows: TGTGCCAGCAGCTTCATGGGGATGGGGGGTTACAATGAGCAGTTCTTC. This translates into CASSFMGMGGYNEQFF. The complete variable domain, with remaining parts taken from reference TRBV11-2 and TRBJ2-1, reads EAGVAQSPRYKIIEKRQSVAFWCNPISGHATLYWYQQILGQGPKLLIQFQNNGVVDDSQLPKDRFSAERLKGVDSTLKIQPAKLEDSAVYLCASSFMGMGGYNEQFFGPGTRLTVL.